This T cell receptor beta chain is from a study of T cells after yellow fever vaccination. TCRdb re-called the 5' RACE reads through MiXCR, storing one row per CDR3 protein. The sample lists some 420,000 distinct CDR3 sequences, roughly 20% occurring once. This CDR3 comprises 14 residues. Germline lookup yields CDR1 SGHTA and CDR2 FQGNSA. The V and J ends lost 5 bases and 8 bases respectively, with 16 bases between them. Here the sequenced sample was PBMCs, taken before the yellow fever booster vaccination. The TCR sequence derives from a man between 18 and 35 years old who received the YFV17D yellow fever vaccine. This chain connects TRBV7-2 to TRBJ2-1; tentatively, D is TRBD1 or TRBD2 (6 bases each). CDR3 coding DNA: TGTGCCAGCAGCCCCCAGGTGGGGGGCGATGAGCAGTTCTTC. It yields the protein CASSPQVGGDEQFF.